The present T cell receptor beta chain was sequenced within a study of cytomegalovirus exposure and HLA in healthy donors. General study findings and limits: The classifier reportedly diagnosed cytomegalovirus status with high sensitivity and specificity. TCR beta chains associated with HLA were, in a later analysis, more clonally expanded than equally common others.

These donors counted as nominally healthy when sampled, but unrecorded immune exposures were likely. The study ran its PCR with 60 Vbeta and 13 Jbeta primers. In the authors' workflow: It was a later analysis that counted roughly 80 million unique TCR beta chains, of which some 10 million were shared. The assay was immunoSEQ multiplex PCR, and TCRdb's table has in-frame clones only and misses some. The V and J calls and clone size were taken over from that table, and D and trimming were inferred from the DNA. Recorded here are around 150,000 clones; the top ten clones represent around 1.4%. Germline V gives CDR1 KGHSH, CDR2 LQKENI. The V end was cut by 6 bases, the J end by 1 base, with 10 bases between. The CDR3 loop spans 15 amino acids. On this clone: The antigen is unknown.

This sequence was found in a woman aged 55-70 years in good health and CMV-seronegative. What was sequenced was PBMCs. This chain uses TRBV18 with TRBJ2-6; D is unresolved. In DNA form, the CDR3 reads TGTGCCAGCTCGTCGGTTTTTTCTGGGGCCAACGTCCTGACTTTC. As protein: CASSSVFSGANVLTF.